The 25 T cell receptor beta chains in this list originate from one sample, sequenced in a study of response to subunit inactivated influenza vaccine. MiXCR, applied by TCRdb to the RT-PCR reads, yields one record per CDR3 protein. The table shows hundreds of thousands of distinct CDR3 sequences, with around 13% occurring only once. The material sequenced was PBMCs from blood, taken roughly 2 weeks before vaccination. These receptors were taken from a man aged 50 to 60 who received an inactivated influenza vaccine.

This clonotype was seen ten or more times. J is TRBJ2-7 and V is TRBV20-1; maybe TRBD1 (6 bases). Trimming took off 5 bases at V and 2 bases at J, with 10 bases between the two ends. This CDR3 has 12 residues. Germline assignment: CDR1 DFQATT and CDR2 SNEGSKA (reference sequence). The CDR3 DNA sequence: TGCAGTGCTGGGACAAATGCCTACGAGCAGTACTTC. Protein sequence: CSAGTNAYEQYF.

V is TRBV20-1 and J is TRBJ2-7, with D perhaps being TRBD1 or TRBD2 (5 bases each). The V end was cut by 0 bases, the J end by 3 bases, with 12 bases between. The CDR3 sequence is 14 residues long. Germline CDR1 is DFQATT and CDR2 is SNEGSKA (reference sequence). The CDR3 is CSAREGPGDYEQYF. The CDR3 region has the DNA TGCAGTGCTAGAGAGGGACCTGGGGACTACGAGCAGTACTTC.

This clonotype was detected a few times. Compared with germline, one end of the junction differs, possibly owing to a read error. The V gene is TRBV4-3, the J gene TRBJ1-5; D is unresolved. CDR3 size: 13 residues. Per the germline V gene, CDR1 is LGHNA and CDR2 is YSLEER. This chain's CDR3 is CASSQDLEGPRDF. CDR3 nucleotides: TGCGCCAGCAGCCAAGATCTTGAAGGTCCTAGGGATTTT.

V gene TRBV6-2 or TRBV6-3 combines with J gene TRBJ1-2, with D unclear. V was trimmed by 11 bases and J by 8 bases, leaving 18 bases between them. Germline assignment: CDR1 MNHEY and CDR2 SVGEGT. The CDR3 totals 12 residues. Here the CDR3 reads CAVGLSSVGYTF. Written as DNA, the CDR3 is TGTGCCGTCGGTCTTTCCTCGGTCGGCTACACCTTC.

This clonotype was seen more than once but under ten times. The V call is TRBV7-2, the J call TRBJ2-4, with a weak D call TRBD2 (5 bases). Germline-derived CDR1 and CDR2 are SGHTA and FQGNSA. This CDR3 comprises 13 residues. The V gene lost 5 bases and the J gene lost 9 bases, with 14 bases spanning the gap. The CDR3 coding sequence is TGTGCCAGCAGCGGGAGAAGGGAAGGCATTCAGTACTTC. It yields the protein CASSGRREGIQYF.

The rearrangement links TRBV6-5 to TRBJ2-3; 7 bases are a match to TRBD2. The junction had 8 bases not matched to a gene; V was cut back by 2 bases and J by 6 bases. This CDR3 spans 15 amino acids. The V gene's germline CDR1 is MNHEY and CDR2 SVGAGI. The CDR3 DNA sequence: TGTGCCAGCAGTTACCGTTCGGGGGGAGGCGATACGCAGTATTTT. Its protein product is CASSYRSGGGDTQYF.

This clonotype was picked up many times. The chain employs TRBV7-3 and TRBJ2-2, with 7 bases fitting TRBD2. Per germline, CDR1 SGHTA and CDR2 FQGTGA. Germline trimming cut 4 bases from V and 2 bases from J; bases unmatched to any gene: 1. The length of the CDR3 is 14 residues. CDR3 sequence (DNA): TGTGCCAGCAGCTGGGGGGGAAACACCGGGGAGCTGTTTTTT. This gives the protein CASSWGGNTGELFF.

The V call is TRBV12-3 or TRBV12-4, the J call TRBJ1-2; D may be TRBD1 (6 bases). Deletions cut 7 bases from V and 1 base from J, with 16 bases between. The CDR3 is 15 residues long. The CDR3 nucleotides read TGTGCCAGCACCAGGGGTGGTCTGGTTAACTATGGCTACACCTTC. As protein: CASTRGGLVNYGYTF.

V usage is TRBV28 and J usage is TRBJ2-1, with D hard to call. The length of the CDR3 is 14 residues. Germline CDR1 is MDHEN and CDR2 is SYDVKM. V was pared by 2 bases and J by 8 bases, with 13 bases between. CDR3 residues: CASSLRARVHEQFF. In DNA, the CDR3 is TGTGCCAGCAGTTTAAGGGCGCGAGTACATGAGCAGTTCTTC.

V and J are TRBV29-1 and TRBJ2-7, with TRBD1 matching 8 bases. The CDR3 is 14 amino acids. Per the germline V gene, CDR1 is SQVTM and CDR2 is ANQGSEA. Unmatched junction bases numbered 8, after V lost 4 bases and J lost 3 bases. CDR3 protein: CSVGGQGRVYEQYF. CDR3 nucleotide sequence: TGCAGCGTTGGCGGACAGGGACGTGTCTACGAGCAGTACTTC.

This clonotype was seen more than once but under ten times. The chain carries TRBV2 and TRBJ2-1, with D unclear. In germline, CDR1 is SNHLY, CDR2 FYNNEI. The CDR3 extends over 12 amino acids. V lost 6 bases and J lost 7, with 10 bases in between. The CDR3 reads CASRGYDNEQFF. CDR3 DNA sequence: TGTGCCAGCAGGGGTTATGATAATGAGCAGTTCTTC.

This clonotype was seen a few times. CDR3 DNA sequence: TGTGCCAGCAGTCCGTCAGGAAGACTCATTCAGTACTTC. Amino acid sequence: CASSPSGRLIQYF. The chain is built from TRBV7-2 and TRBJ2-4; D not certain. Trimming pared 6 bases from V and 9 bases from J, leaving 15 bases between. The CDR3 has 13 residues. Germline CDR1 is SGHTA and CDR2 is FQGNSA. The whole variable domain, remainder taken from reference TRBV7-2 and TRBJ2-4, is GAGVSQSPSNKVTEKGKDVELRCDPISGHTALYWYRQSLGQGLEFLIYFQGNSAPDKSGLPSDRFSAERTGGSVSTLTIQRTQQEDSAVYLCASSPSGRLIQYFGAGTRLSVL.

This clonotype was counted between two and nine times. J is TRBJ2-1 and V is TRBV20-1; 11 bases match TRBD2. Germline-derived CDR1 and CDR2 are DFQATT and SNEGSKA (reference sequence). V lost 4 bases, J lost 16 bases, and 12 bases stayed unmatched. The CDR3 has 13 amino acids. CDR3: CSANLQTSGKYFF. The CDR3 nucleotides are TGCAGTGCTAACCTCCAGACTAGCGGGAAATATTTCTTC.

The CDR3 bases are TGCAGTGCTAGAGGTTCAAATTCGGGGGTTACGAGAGGCTACACCTTC. Amino acid sequence: CSARGSNSGVTRGYTF. The rearrangement joins TRBV20-1 to TRBJ1-2; D might be TRBD1 (5 bases). This CDR3 has 16 residues. V lost 1 base and J 8 bases, leaving 23 bases between the germline ends. Germline assignment: CDR1 DFQATT and CDR2 SNEGSKA (reference sequence).

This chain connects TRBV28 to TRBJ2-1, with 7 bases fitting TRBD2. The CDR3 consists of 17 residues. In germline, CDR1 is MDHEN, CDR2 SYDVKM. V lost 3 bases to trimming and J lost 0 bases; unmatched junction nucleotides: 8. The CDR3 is CASSFSPSGSSYNEQFF. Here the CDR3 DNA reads TGTGCCAGCAGTTTCTCTCCTAGCGGAAGCTCCTACAATGAGCAGTTCTTC.

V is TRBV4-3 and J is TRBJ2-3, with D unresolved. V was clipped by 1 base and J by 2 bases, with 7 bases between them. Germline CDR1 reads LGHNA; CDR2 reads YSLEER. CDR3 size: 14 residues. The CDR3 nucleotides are TGCGCCAGCAGCCAAGTTTTAACCACAGATACGCAGTATTTT. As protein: CASSQVLTTDTQYF.

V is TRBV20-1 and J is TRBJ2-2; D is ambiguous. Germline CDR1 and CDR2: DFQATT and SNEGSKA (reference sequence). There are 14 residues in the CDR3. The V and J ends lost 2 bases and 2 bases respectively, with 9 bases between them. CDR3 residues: CSARSLDNTGELFF. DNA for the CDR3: TGCAGTGCTAGAAGCCTAGATAACACCGGGGAGCTGTTTTTT.

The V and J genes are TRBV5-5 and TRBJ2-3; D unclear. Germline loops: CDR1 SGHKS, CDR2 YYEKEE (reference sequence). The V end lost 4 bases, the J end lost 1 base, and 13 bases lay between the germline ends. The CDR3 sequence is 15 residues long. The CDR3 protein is CASSVLASGTDTQYF. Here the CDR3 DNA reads TGTGCCAGCAGCGTACTCGCCTCTGGCACAGATACGCAGTATTTT.

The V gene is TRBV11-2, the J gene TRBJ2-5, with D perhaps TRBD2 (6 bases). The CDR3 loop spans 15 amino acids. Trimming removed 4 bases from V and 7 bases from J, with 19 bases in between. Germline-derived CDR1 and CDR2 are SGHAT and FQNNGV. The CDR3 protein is CASSSGTGSSSTQYF. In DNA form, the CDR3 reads TGTGCCAGCAGCTCCGGGACTGGCTCAAGTTCGACCCAGTACTTC.

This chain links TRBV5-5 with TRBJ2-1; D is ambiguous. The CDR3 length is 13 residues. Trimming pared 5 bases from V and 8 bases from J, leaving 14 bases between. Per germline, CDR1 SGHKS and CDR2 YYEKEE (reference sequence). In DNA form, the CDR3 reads TGTGCCAGCAGACAAGATCCGGCCCATGAGCAGTTCTTC. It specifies CASRQDPAHEQFF.

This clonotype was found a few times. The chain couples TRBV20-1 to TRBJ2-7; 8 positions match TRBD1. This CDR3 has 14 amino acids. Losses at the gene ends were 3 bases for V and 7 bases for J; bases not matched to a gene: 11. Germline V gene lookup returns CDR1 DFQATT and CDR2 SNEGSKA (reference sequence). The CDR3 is CSARASNRGSEQYF. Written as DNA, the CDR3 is TGCAGTGCTAGGGCCTCGAACAGGGGGAGTGAGCAGTACTTC.

The CDR3 nucleotides are TGTGCCACCAGCCCTACAGGGGGGTCCTACAATGAGCAGTTCTTC. Translated, it gives CATSPTGGSYNEQFF. V gene TRBV15 combines with J gene TRBJ2-1; 8 bases agree with TRBD1. The V segment lost 5 bases and the J segment 1 base; nucleotides outside the gene matches: 4. The CDR3 covers 15 residues. Germline V gene lookup returns CDR1 LNHNV and CDR2 YYDKDF (reference sequence).

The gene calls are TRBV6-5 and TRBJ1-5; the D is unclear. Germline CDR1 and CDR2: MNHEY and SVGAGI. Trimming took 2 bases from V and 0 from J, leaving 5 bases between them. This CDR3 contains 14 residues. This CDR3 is CASSYGDSNQPQHF. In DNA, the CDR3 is TGTGCCAGCAGTTACGGTGATAGCAATCAGCCCCAGCATTTT.

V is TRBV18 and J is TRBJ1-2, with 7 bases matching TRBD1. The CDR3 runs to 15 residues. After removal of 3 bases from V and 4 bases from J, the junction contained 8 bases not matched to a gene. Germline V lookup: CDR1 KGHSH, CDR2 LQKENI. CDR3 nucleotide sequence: TGTGCCAGCTCACCCCGACAGGGAAGTGGCTATGGCTACACCTTC. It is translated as CASSPRQGSGYGYTF.

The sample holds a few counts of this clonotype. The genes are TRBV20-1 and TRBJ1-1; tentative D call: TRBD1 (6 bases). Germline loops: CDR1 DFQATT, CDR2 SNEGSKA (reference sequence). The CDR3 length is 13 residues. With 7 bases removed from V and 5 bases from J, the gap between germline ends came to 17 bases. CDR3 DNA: TGCAGTGTCAGACCAGGGGCTTTAACTGAAGCTTTCTTT. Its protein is CSVRPGALTEAFF.